Shown below are 18 T cell receptor beta chains from a single sample sequenced in a study of T cell repertoires in cytomegalovirus infection. MiXCR, run by TCRdb on the reads, gives a single entry per CDR3 protein. Here the sample spans 150,000 to 200,000 distinct CDR3 sequences, under 25% being singletons. What was sequenced was PBMCs. All receptors derive from a human donor in good health (CMV status not recorded). Some clones in this sample may be carry-over from other donors' samples.

The CDR3 coding sequence is TGTGCCAGCAGCTTCGAGAGCGGGGGGAAGGAACTCATATCCTACGAGCAGTACTTC. Amino acids: CASSFESGGKELISYEQYF. This chain links TRBV11-2 with TRBJ2-7, with 9 bases that match TRBD2. J gave up 1 base and V 3 bases, and 16 bases lay outside the gene matches. This CDR3 spans 19 amino acids. Germline V gives CDR1 SGHAT, CDR2 FQNNGV.

The chain carries TRBV6-2 or TRBV6-3 and TRBJ2-1, with 13 bases lining up with TRBD2. The CDR3 consists of 16 residues. CDR1 and CDR2 from the germline V gene are MNHEY and SVGEGT. The trim removed 6 bases at V and 6 bases at J, leaving 8 bases unmatched. The CDR3 region has the DNA TGTGCCAGCAGCCTTGGACTAGCGGGAGCTCGCAATGAGCAGTTCTTC. It translates to CASSLGLAGARNEQFF.

This chain joins TRBV12-3 or TRBV12-4 and TRBJ1-2; D is perhaps TRBD1 (5 bases). CDR3 length: 14 residues. Trimming took off 8 bases at V and 6 bases at J, with 19 bases between the two ends. Here the CDR3 DNA reads TGTGCCAGCGGGGACTCCTCACGGACCGATGGCTACACCTTC. This sequence encodes CASGDSSRTDGYTF.

This clonotype appeared a few times. The gene calls are TRBV9 and TRBJ2-1; D ambiguous. The ends were cut back, 3 bases at V and 6 bases at J, with 4 bases in the middle. The CDR3 is 11 amino acids. The germline gives CDR1 SGDLS, CDR2 YYNGEE. CDR3 DNA sequence: TGTGCCAGCAGCGACTTCAATGAGCAGTTCTTC. Its protein is CASSDFNEQFF.

The chain employs TRBV5-6 and TRBJ2-7; no definite D call. Trimming took off 3 bases at V and 1 base at J, with 11 bases between the two ends. CDR3 length: 14 residues. Germline V gene data show CDR1 as SGHDT and CDR2 as YYEEEE. CDR3 protein: CASSSGGISYEQYF. The CDR3 DNA reads TGTGCCAGCAGCTCGGGCGGTATTTCCTACGAGCAGTACTTC.

This clonotype came up a few times. The chain has TRBV29-1 and TRBJ2-6, with 8 bases fitting TRBD1. The germline V gene has CDR1 SQVTM and CDR2 ANQGSEA. Trimming removed 4 bases from V and 3 bases from J; junction bases left unmatched: 5. This CDR3 is built from 15 residues. This CDR3 is CSVVQGALGANVLTF. CDR3 DNA sequence: TGCAGCGTTGTCCAGGGGGCTCTTGGGGCCAACGTCCTGACTTTC.

This chain joins TRBV2 and TRBJ2-5; perhaps TRBD2 as D (6 bases). CDR3 length: 15 amino acids. V lost 0 bases, J lost 5 bases, and 13 bases lay in between. Germline V gene data show CDR1 as SNHLY and CDR2 as FYNNEI. The chain's CDR3 is CASSEADAGLETQYF. CDR3 nucleotide sequence: TGTGCCAGCAGTGAAGCTGACGCGGGATTGGAGACCCAGTACTTC.

The chain couples TRBV23-1 to TRBJ2-1; 12 nucleotides agree with TRBD2. TRBV23-1 belongs to the ORF category, with a function that is uncertain. The CDR3 is made up of 19 amino acids. J gave up 2 bases and V 8 bases, and 16 bases lay outside the gene matches. The CDR3 DNA follows: TGCGCCAGCGGCCCATTGGGGACTAGCGGGCAAGCCCCCTACAATGAGCAGTTCTTC. Its protein is CASGPLGTSGQAPYNEQFF.

The sample holds many counts of this clonotype. The chain links TRBV7-2 to TRBJ2-7; unclear D gene. The ends were cut back, 4 bases at V and 3 bases at J, with 10 bases in the middle. CDR3 length equals 13 residues. CDR1 SGHTA and CDR2 FQGNSA come from the germline V gene. For the CDR3, the DNA is TGTGCCAGCAGCTCAACTACATACTACGAGCAGTACTTC. Translated: CASSSTTYYEQYF.

This clonotype was counted ten times or more. The chain joins TRBV7-8 to TRBJ1-2; TRBD1 is a possible D gene (5 bases). Trimming took 1 base from V and 2 from J, leaving 11 bases between them. CDR1 and CDR2 (germline): SGHVS, FQNEAQ. The CDR3 has 15 amino acids. The CDR3 loop is CASSLGQHMNYGYTF. The CDR3 DNA sequence: TGTGCCAGCAGCTTAGGACAGCATATGAACTATGGCTACACCTTC.

This clonotype was seen repeatedly, ten times or more. V is TRBV6-1 and J is TRBJ1-1; 7 bases map to TRBD1. V lost 2 bases, J lost 5 bases, and 17 bases stayed unmatched. Looked up from germline, CDR1 is MNHNS and CDR2 is SASEGT. This CDR3 comprises 18 residues. The CDR3 coding sequence is TGTGCCAGCAGTGAACCGTACGGGAACACAGGGGACGGGACTGAAGCTTTCTTT. This gives the protein CASSEPYGNTGDGTEAFF.

This clonotype has a count of ten or more. This chain joins TRBV7-2 and TRBJ2-3; D not resolved. Looked up from germline, CDR1 is SGHTA and CDR2 is FQGNSA. V was pared by 2 bases and J by 5 bases, with 14 bases between. The CDR3 has 15 residues. The CDR3 nucleotides are TGTGCCAGCAGCTTATTATCTCTTAACTTAGATACGCAGTATTTT. This gives the protein CASSLLSLNLDTQYF.

The sample holds one count of this clonotype. The chain carries TRBV2 and TRBJ1-6, with D possibly matching TRBD1 (5 bases). V lost 5 bases, J lost 6 bases, and 11 bases lay in between. Germline CDR1 reads SNHLY; CDR2 reads FYNNEI. This CDR3 comprises 14 residues. CDR3 region: CASSRGSGNSPLHF. The CDR3 nucleotides are TGTGCCAGCAGTAGGGGTTCCGGTAATTCACCCCTCCACTTT.

The V call is TRBV9, the J call TRBJ1-1; tentative D call: TRBD1 (5 bases). The CDR3 extends over 16 amino acids. Germline V gene lookup returns CDR1 SGDLS and CDR2 YYNGEE. V lost 2 bases to trimming and J lost 0 bases, with 14 bases between them. The CDR3 reads CASSVREGIMNTEAFF. The CDR3, as DNA: TGTGCCAGCAGCGTCAGGGAGGGAATAATGAACACTGAAGCTTTCTTT.

This clonotype was observed a few times. The chain joins TRBV28 to TRBJ1-2; TRBD1 aligns across 7 bases. In germline, CDR1 is MDHEN, CDR2 SYDVKM. Trimming took 6 bases from V and 8 from J; bases not matched to a gene: 6. The CDR3 contains 12 residues. The CDR3 DNA reads TGTGCCAGCAGGGAGGGGGCCTGGGGCTACACCTTC. It is translated as CASREGAWGYTF.

Many counts were recorded for this clonotype. The V and J genes are TRBV7-3 and TRBJ1-6; a possible D gene is TRBD1 (5 bases). V was shortened by 2 bases and J by 8 bases, with 13 bases between the two germline ends. Looked up from germline, CDR1 is SGHTA and CDR2 is FQGTGA. This CDR3 spans 15 amino acids. CDR3 bases: TGTGCCAGCAGCTTATTTCCGGGACGGGATTCACCCCTCCACTTT. Its translation is CASSLFPGRDSPLHF.

This clonotype has more than one count but fewer than ten. CDR3 coding DNA: TGTGCCAGCAGTTACGCTCAGGGGGGACAGCCCCAGCATTTT. This sequence encodes CASSYAQGGQPQHF. The chain couples TRBV6-2 or TRBV6-3 to TRBJ1-5; 7 nucleotides align to TRBD1. Losses at the gene ends were 2 bases for V and 7 bases for J; bases not matched to a gene: 5. CDR3 length equals 14 residues. Germline V gene sequence: CDR1 MNHEY, CDR2 SVGEGT.

This clonotype was found a few times. CDR3 coding DNA: TGTGCCACCAATCCATCCTTTACAGGGGGCTCTCAGCCCCAGCATTTT. This codes for CATNPSFTGGSQPQHF. This chain connects TRBV6-5 to TRBJ1-5, with 9 bases aligning to TRBD1. The CDR3 contains 16 residues. With 10 bases clipped from V and 6 bases from J, the junction kept 16 bases outside the gene matches. Germline loops: CDR1 MNHEY, CDR2 SVGAGI.